The 17 T cell receptor beta chains below all came from one sample that was sequenced in a study of siplizumab effects on memory and regulatory T cells. Data came from immunoSEQ multiplex PCR; TCRdb stores just in-frame clones and leaves some out. The repertoire has roughly 100,000 clones, 93% of them found once; the top ten carry approximately 5.9%. The sample taken for sequencing was CD8+ T cells sorted from blood. These receptors all stem from a human donor in good health.

The chain couples TRBV4-2 to TRBJ2-7; D unresolved. Germline-derived CDR1 and CDR2 are LGHNA and YNFKEQ. The CDR3 extends over 13 amino acids. The germline V and J ends were trimmed by 1 base and 3 bases, with 7 bases remaining between them. CDR3 bases: TGTGCCAGCAGCCAAGGATGGGACTACGAGCAGTACTTC. This codes for CASSQGWDYEQYF.

This chain links TRBV30 with TRBJ2-7; TRBD1 might be the D (5 bases). The germline V gene has CDR1 GTSNPN and CDR2 SVGIG (reference sequence). The V end lost 0 bases, the J end lost 7 bases, and 10 bases lay between the germline ends. CDR3 length equals 12 residues. CDR3 sequence: CAWSVGAEEQYF. CDR3 nucleotides: TGTGCCTGGAGTGTAGGGGCCGAAGAGCAGTACTTC.

This chain joins TRBV14 and TRBJ2-5, with 10 bases matching TRBD2. Trimming took 0 bases from V and 5 from J; bases not matched to a gene: 15. Germline CDR1 reads SGHDN; CDR2 reads FVKESK. The CDR3 consists of 19 residues. The DNA for the CDR3 is TGTGCCAGCAGCCAAGATAGGCGGACTAGCGGACCCGGGAGGGAGACCCAGTACTTC. Translated, it gives CASSQDRRTSGPGRETQYF.

The rearrangement joins TRBV6-1 to TRBJ1-1, with D perhaps TRBD1 (6 bases). The germline CDR1 and CDR2 sequences are MNHNS and SASEGT. The CDR3 length is 10 residues. V was shortened by 6 bases and J by 11 bases, with 10 bases between the two germline ends. CDR3 bases: TGTGCCAGCAGACAGGGTGAGGCTTTCTTT. It codes for CASRQGEAFF.

CDR3 bases: TGCGCCAGCAGCTTGGAGCGCCTAGCGGGGATACAGAACACCGGGGAGCTGTTTTTT. As protein: CASSLERLAGIQNTGELFF. The rearrangement joins TRBV5-1 to TRBJ2-2; 9 bases line up with TRBD2. Germline V CDR1 and CDR2: SGHRS, YFSETQ. The CDR3 runs 19 residues. V was pared by 0 bases and J by 1 base, with 10 bases of the junction left unmatched.

This clone ranks as medium-sized. The identical CDR3 is also encoded by other nucleotide sequences in the sample. V gene TRBV4-1 combines with J gene TRBJ1-1; TRBD1 is a possible D gene (5 bases). Trimming took off 2 bases at V and 4 bases at J, with 8 bases between the two ends. This CDR3 spans 13 amino acids. Germline V gene data show CDR1 as MGHRA and CDR2 as YSYEKL. The CDR3 nucleotides are TGCGCCAGCAGCCAAACAGGATCCACTGAAGCTTTCTTT. Its translation is CASSQTGSTEAFF.

The V call is TRBV15, the J call TRBJ2-1; 13 bases agree with TRBD2. Germline CDR1 is LNHNV and CDR2 is YYDKDF (reference sequence). The V gene end was trimmed by 6 bases and the J gene end by 6 bases; junction bases not matched to a gene: 2. The CDR3 length is 14 residues. CDR3 nucleotide sequence: TGTGCCACCAGAGGGACTAGCGGGGTCAATGAGCAGTTCTTC. This encodes CATRGTSGVNEQFF.

The V gene is TRBV14, the J gene TRBJ1-2; D unresolved. Per the germline V gene, CDR1 is SGHDN and CDR2 is FVKESK. Deletions cut 5 bases from V and 8 bases from J, with 15 bases between. The CDR3 runs 13 residues. Written as DNA, the CDR3 is TGTGCCAGCAGCACTAGAGAGGACCAGGGCTACACCTTC. Translated: CASSTREDQGYTF.

The chain employs TRBV11-3 and TRBJ2-7; D is perhaps TRBD2 (5 bases). The CDR3 runs to 16 residues. Germline V gene data show CDR1 as SGHNT and CDR2 as YENEEA. V gave up 5 bases and J gave up 0 bases, with 17 bases separating them. The DNA for the CDR3 is TGTGCCAGCAGCGGGGATCTAGCAGGCCTCTCCTACGAGCAGTACTTC. The encoded protein is CASSGDLAGLSYEQYF.

The chain recombines TRBV7-9 with TRBJ2-1; D unclear. V was clipped by 4 bases and J by 7 bases, with 11 bases between them. Germline CDR1 reads SEHNR; CDR2 reads FQNEAQ (reference sequence). The length of the CDR3 is 13 residues. This CDR3 is CASSSSVGNEQFF. CDR3 DNA sequence: TGTGCCAGCAGCTCATCCGTGGGAAATGAGCAGTTCTTC.

The V and J genes are TRBV9 and TRBJ2-3; D is possibly TRBD1 or TRBD2 (5 bases each). CDR3 length equals 16 residues. Looked up from germline, CDR1 is SGDLS and CDR2 is YYNGEE. Trimming took off 0 bases at V and 4 bases at J, with 15 bases between the two ends. In nucleotides, the CDR3 is TGTGCCAGCAGCGTAGCGGCAGTTTCGGGGCCAGATACGCAGTATTTT. This codes for CASSVAAVSGPDTQYF.

V gene TRBV5-4 combines with J gene TRBJ2-7; D ambiguous. Germline V gene lookup returns CDR1 SGHNT and CDR2 YYREEE (reference sequence). The V and J ends lost 3 bases and 2 bases respectively, with 3 bases between them. The CDR3 length is 11 residues. The CDR3 is CASSSAYEQYF. The CDR3 DNA follows: TGTGCCAGCAGCTCTGCCTACGAGCAGTACTTC.

The V gene is TRBV4-2, the J gene TRBJ2-7, with unresolved D. The CDR3 extends over 15 amino acids. Between the trimmed V and J ends, which lost 0 bases and 3 bases, there was a span of 12 bases. Germline V gene data show CDR1 as LGHNA and CDR2 as YNFKEQ. The chain's CDR3 is CASSQDNLGLYEQYF. The CDR3 DNA reads as TGTGCCAGCAGCCAAGATAACCTAGGGCTCTACGAGCAGTACTTC.

This clone was detected only once. The J gene is TRBJ2-7, the V gene TRBV5-8, with D perhaps TRBD1 or TRBD2 (5 bases each). Deletions cut 4 bases from V and 2 bases from J, with 13 bases between. This CDR3 is built from 14 residues. From germline, CDR1 is SGHTS and CDR2 YDEGEE. CDR3 coding DNA: TGTGCCAGCAGCGCCGGGGACGGAGCCTACGAGCAGTACTTC. Amino acids: CASSAGDGAYEQYF. Using reference TRBV5-8 and TRBJ2-7 for the parts outside the CDR3, the full variable domain is EAGVTQSPTHLIKTRGQQATLRCSPISGHTSVYWYQQALGLGLQFLLWYDEGEERNRGNFPPRFSGRQFPNYSSELNVNALELEDSALYLCASSAGDGAYEQYFGPGTRLTVT.

V and J are TRBV5-1 and TRBJ1-2; 10 bases are shared with TRBD1. After removal of 0 bases from V and 6 bases from J, the junction contained 2 bases not matched to a gene. The CDR3 runs 14 residues. Germline CDR1 is SGHRS and CDR2 is YFSETQ. CDR3 sequence reads: CASSLVGTGDGYTF. Written as DNA, the CDR3 is TGCGCCAGCAGCTTGGTTGGGACAGGGGATGGCTACACCTTC.

The gene calls are TRBV9 and TRBJ1-2, with 8 bases aligning to TRBD1. Germline V gene sequence: CDR1 SGDLS, CDR2 YYNGEE. The V segment lost 0 bases and the J segment 6 bases; nucleotides outside the gene matches: 13. There are 17 residues in the CDR3. CDR3 amino acids: CASSVGSFVAGGDGYTF. CDR3 nucleotide sequence: TGTGCCAGCAGCGTAGGAAGTTTTGTGGCAGGGGGCGATGGCTACACCTTC.

The chain recombines TRBV6-6 with TRBJ2-5; the D gene is possibly TRBD2 (6 bases). The CDR3 runs 14 residues. V shed 7 bases and J shed 5 bases, with 17 bases lying between them. Germline V gene data show CDR1 as MNHNY and CDR2 as SVGAGI (reference sequence). Here the CDR3 reads CASTWGEERETQYF. Written as DNA, the CDR3 is TGTGCCAGCACATGGGGGGAAGAACGTGAGACCCAGTACTTC.